Listed below are T cell receptor beta chains from one sample, sequenced in a study of T-cell reconstitution after alpha-beta-depleted transplantation in children. TCRdb reprocessed the PCR reads with MiXCR, giving one entry per CDR3 protein. The sample comprises approximately 290,000 distinct CDR3 sequences, around 10% of which are singletons, and 23% rests with the top ten. Material: peripheral blood, obtained 180 days after TCRalphabeta/CD19-depleted stem cell transplant. These receptors came from a male patient between 2 and 10 years old who had a stem cell transplant for chronic granulomatous disease, so the T cells may come from the graft donor. Both conserved end residues are part of each CDR3. The D gene is left open where the match is weak. Only some rows state a clone size, as once, few, many or a class for expanded clones.

CDR3nt: TGTGCCAGCAGCCGGGCGTTCGGCTATGGCTACACCTTC; CDR3aa: CASSRAFGYGYTF; abundance: -; d_gene: -; j_gene: TRBJ1-2; v_gene: TRBV5-4
CDR3nt: TGCGCCAGCAGCCTGCGGGGACAGGGGGCGGGAGATACGCAGTATTTT; CDR3aa: CASSLRGQGAGDTQYF; abundance: many; d_gene: TRBD1; j_gene: TRBJ2-3; v_gene: TRBV5-1
CDR3nt: TGTGCCAGCAGCTTCTCTAGCGGGAACCCAGATACGCAGTATTTT; CDR3aa: CASSFSSGNPDTQYF; abundance: many; d_gene: TRBD2; j_gene: TRBJ2-3; v_gene: TRBV5-5
CDR3nt: TGTGCCAGCAGCTTAGACAGGGGCGCTGAAGCTTTCTTT; CDR3aa: CASSLDRGAEAFF; abundance: many; d_gene: TRBD1; j_gene: TRBJ1-1; v_gene: TRBV7-2
CDR3nt: TGTGCCAGCTCAGGACAAGGGACTCTGAACAATCAGCCCCAGCATTTT; CDR3aa: CASSGQGTLNNQPQHF; abundance: many; d_gene: -; j_gene: TRBJ1-5; v_gene: TRBV12-3/TRBV12-4
CDR3nt: TGCAGTGCTAGCCCTGGGCCCTTTTTGAACACCATATATTTT; CDR3aa: CSASPGPFLNTIYF; abundance: many; d_gene: -; j_gene: TRBJ1-3; v_gene: TRBV20-1
CDR3nt: TGCGCCAGCAGCTTGGATCAAAGCTCCTACGAGCAGTACTTC; CDR3aa: CASSLDQSSYEQYF; abundance: many; d_gene: -; j_gene: TRBJ2-7; v_gene: TRBV5-1
CDR3nt: TGTGCCAGCAGCTTAGGATTCGGGTCTTGGGCCGGGGAGCTGTTTTTT; CDR3aa: CASSLGFGSWAGELFF; abundance: many; d_gene: -; j_gene: TRBJ2-2; v_gene: TRBV11-2
CDR3nt: TGTGCCAGCAGCCAAGCACCTTACTACGAGCAGTACTTC; CDR3aa: CASSQAPYYEQYF; abundance: -; d_gene: -; j_gene: TRBJ2-7; v_gene: TRBV3-1
CDR3nt: TGTGCCAGCAGCTTAGGCCCGGGACAGGGGGCTGGAAACACCATATATTTT; CDR3aa: CASSLGPGQGAGNTIYF; abundance: -; d_gene: TRBD1; j_gene: TRBJ1-3; v_gene: TRBV7-9
CDR3nt: TGTGCCAGTAGCGGACAGGGGGGCTATGGCTACACCTTC; CDR3aa: CASSGQGGYGYTF; abundance: few; d_gene: TRBD1; j_gene: TRBJ1-2; v_gene: TRBV19
CDR3nt: TGTGCCAGCAGGACCCCACGGGGCGCCGGGGAGCTGTTTTTT; CDR3aa: CASRTPRGAGELFF; abundance: few; d_gene: -; j_gene: TRBJ2-2; v_gene: TRBV2
CDR3nt: TGTGCCAGCAGCTCGGGACTGGAAGGGTACGAGCAGTACTTC; CDR3aa: CASSSGLEGYEQYF; abundance: many; d_gene: -; j_gene: TRBJ2-7; v_gene: TRBV7-8
CDR3nt: TGCGCCAGCAGCCAAGAGAAGCGGACAGCACAAGAGACCCAGTACTTC; CDR3aa: CASSQEKRTAQETQYF; abundance: many; d_gene: -; j_gene: TRBJ2-5; v_gene: TRBV4-3